The next 22 T cell receptor beta chains were all read from a single sample in a study of identical twins. TCRdb used MiXCR to reprocess the 5' RACE reads, holding one entry per CDR3 protein. The sample records about 1.7 million distinct CDR3 sequences, around a third being singletons. Source material: cord blood. The receptor source for this set is a newborn girl in good health.

The chain has TRBV20-1 and TRBJ2-5; no reliable D call. Germline V lookup: CDR1 DFQATT, CDR2 SNEGSKA (reference sequence). The CDR3 covers 15 residues. V lost 1 base, J lost 3 bases, and 15 bases lay in between. The chain's CDR3 is CSARAWGFTEETQYF. CDR3 bases: TGCAGTGCTAGAGCCTGGGGATTTACGGAAGAGACCCAGTACTTC.

This clonotype was detected a few times. J is TRBJ2-1 and V is TRBV28; 8 nucleotides match TRBD1. Germline values: CDR1 MDHEN, CDR2 SYDVKM. The CDR3 covers 16 residues. J lost 3 bases, V lost 1 base, and 5 bases had no gene match. CDR3 loop: CASSLSGQGFYNEQFF. As DNA, the CDR3 is TGTGCCAGCAGTTTATCCGGACAGGGATTCTACAATGAGCAGTTCTTC. Variable domain in full (rest from reference TRBV28 and TRBJ2-1): DVKVTQSSRYLVKRTGEKVFLECVQDMDHENMFWYRQDPGLGLRLIYFSYDVKMKEKGDIPEGYSVSREKKERFSLILESASTNQTSMYLCASSLSGQGFYNEQFFGPGTRLTVL.

The chain recombines TRBV2 with TRBJ1-3; D is ambiguous. There are 16 residues in the CDR3. Germline V CDR1 and CDR2: SNHLY, FYNNEI. Trimming cost V 5 bases and J 0 bases, with 14 bases left between them. The CDR3 bases are TGTGCCAGCAGTCCAAATGGACGGTTCTCTGGAAACACCATATATTTT. It translates to CASSPNGRFSGNTIYF.

V gene TRBV29-1 combines with J gene TRBJ2-7; 11 positions match TRBD1. Germline values: CDR1 SQVTM, CDR2 ANQGSEA. J gave up 6 bases and V 5 bases, and 3 bases lay outside the gene matches. The CDR3 contains 12 residues. This CDR3 reads CSVRTGGLEQYF. As DNA, the CDR3 is TGCAGCGTTAGGACAGGGGGCCTCGAGCAGTACTTC.

Regarding this clonotype: This may stem from a read error, because a much larger clone lies one nucleotide away. The gene calls are TRBV24-1 and TRBJ2-5; 10 nucleotides line up with TRBD2. The germline gives CDR1 KGHDR, CDR2 SFDVKD. The CDR3 extends over 17 amino acids. The trim removed 4 bases at V and 11 bases at J, leaving 18 bases unmatched. The CDR3 sequence: CATSDPALAGDSNEQYF. DNA for the CDR3: TGTGCCACCAGTGACCCCGCCCTAGCGGGAGACTCCAATGAGCAGTACTTC.

V and J are TRBV11-1 and TRBJ1-1; possible D gene TRBD1, 5 bases. The CDR3 runs 13 residues. The ends were cut back, 8 bases at V and 1 base at J, with 11 bases in the middle. CDR1 is SGHAT, CDR2 FQDESV, per germline (reference sequence). The CDR3 spells CASGTEPNTEAFF. The CDR3, as DNA: TGTGCCAGCGGGACTGAGCCGAACACTGAAGCTTTCTTT.

The J gene is TRBJ2-3, the V gene TRBV6-1; 9 bases line up with TRBD2. The CDR3 loop spans 15 amino acids. Germline V CDR1 and CDR2: MNHNS, SASEGT. The V and J ends lost 7 bases and 3 bases, in that order; junction bases with no gene match: 8. Written as DNA, the CDR3 is TGTGCCAGCAAGGTAGCGGGGGACCCAACAGATACGCAGTATTTT. Encoded protein: CASKVAGDPTDTQYF.

On this clonotype itself: One end of the junction is discordant with germline, which a read error may explain. J is TRBJ2-4 and V is TRBV9; 7 bases agree with TRBD1. Germline V gene sequence: CDR1 SGDLS, CDR2 YYNGEE. This CDR3 has 17 residues. The CDR3, as DNA: TGTGCCAGCAGCGGAGTAAGGGACAGATCGGCCAAAAACATTCAGGACTTC. Amino acids: CASSGVRDRSAKNIQDF.

This clonotype was observed a few times. The chain combines TRBV10-3 with TRBJ1-1, with D perhaps matching TRBD1 (5 bases). CDR1 is ENHRY and CDR2 is SYGVKD in the germline V gene. V lost 8 bases and J 0 bases, leaving 10 bases between the germline ends. The CDR3 contains 13 residues. The CDR3 reads CAIRGELNTEAFF. CDR3 sequence (DNA): TGTGCCATCCGGGGGGAGCTGAACACTGAAGCTTTCTTT.

The V gene is TRBV6-1, the J gene TRBJ2-7; D possibly corresponds to TRBD1 (5 bases). Looked up from germline, CDR1 is MNHNS and CDR2 is SASEGT. This CDR3 contains 13 residues. CDR3 sequence reads: CAGKQETPLRWYF. CDR3 in DNA: TGTGCGGGAAAACAGGAAACCCCGCTAAGGTGGTACTTC.

The genes are TRBV20-1 and TRBJ1-5; no clear D gene. The CDR3 loop spans 12 amino acids. CDR1 is DFQATT and CDR2 is SNEGSKA in the germline V gene (reference sequence). V was pared by 7 bases and J by 7 bases, with 14 bases between. Here the CDR3 reads CSGNRIWQPQHF. DNA of the CDR3: TGCAGTGGAAACCGGATCTGGCAGCCCCAGCATTTT.

The J gene is TRBJ1-2, the V gene TRBV28, with D maybe TRBD1 (6 bases). Trimming took off 2 bases at V and 9 bases at J, with 13 bases between the two ends. Germline V gives CDR1 MDHEN, CDR2 SYDVKM. The CDR3 is made up of 13 amino acids. The CDR3 DNA is TGTGCCAGCAGTTTAGGGGGGCGTCGGAGCTACACCTTC. As protein: CASSLGGRRSYTF.

As to this clonotype: A read error is possible here, since a much larger clone lies one base away. The V gene is TRBV12-3 or TRBV12-4, the J gene TRBJ2-3; 8 nucleotides agree with TRBD1. The CDR3 covers 14 residues. In DNA, the CDR3 is TGTGCCAGCAGTTTTCCAGGGGGCACAGATGCGCAGTATTTT. The encoded protein is CASSFPGGTDAQYF.

This clonotype was detected ten times or more. V usage is TRBV10-3 and J usage is TRBJ2-7; D is unclear. The germline gives CDR1 ENHRY, CDR2 SYGVKD. V gave up 2 bases and J gave up 4 bases, with 6 bases separating them. The CDR3 sequence is 12 residues long. Here the CDR3 reads CAISEKDYEQYF. The CDR3 nucleotides are TGTGCCATCAGTGAGAAAGATTACGAGCAGTACTTC.

The chain recombines TRBV6-6 with TRBJ1-1, with D uncertain. Germline V gene lookup returns CDR1 MNHNY and CDR2 SVGAGI (reference sequence). The V end was cut by 5 bases, the J end by 10 bases, with 14 bases between. This CDR3 has 12 amino acids. Here the CDR3 DNA reads TGTGCCAGCAGTATCTCAGGAATGGGAGCTTTCTTT. Translating it yields CASSISGMGAFF.

This clonotype appeared a few times. The chain combines TRBV12-3 or TRBV12-4 with TRBJ1-4; tentative D call: TRBD1 (6 bases). V was cut by 3 bases and J by 13 bases, with 18 bases left in between. The length of the CDR3 is 14 residues. The DNA of the CDR3 is TGTGCCAGCAGTTTCGGGGGGGCGAGGCTCGGACTGTTTTTT. This encodes CASSFGGARLGLFF.

The chain joins TRBV11-2 to TRBJ1-2, with D possibly being TRBD1 (5 bases). The CDR3 sequence is 13 residues long. Per germline, CDR1 SGHAT and CDR2 FQNNGV. Trimming stripped 4 bases from V and 4 bases from J, with 10 bases between. CDR3 amino acids: CASSWDGPYGYTF. As DNA, the CDR3 is TGTGCCAGCAGCTGGGACGGGCCCTATGGCTACACCTTC.

The genes are TRBV20-1 and TRBJ1-4, with TRBD1 as a possible D gene (5 bases). The CDR3 is made up of 12 amino acids. Trimming stripped 5 bases from V and 6 bases from J, with 10 bases between. The germline CDR1 and CDR2 sequences are DFQATT and SNEGSKA (reference sequence). CDR3 region: CSAGGVYEKLFF. The CDR3, as DNA: TGCAGTGCTGGAGGGGTCTATGAAAAACTGTTTTTT.

This clonotype was detected many times. This chain links TRBV12-3 or TRBV12-4 with TRBJ1-5; 8 positions agree with TRBD1. There are 14 residues in the CDR3. The trim removed 6 bases at V and 3 bases at J, leaving 4 bases unmatched. CDR3 in amino acids: CASSLTGDNQPQHF. The CDR3 bases are TGTGCCAGCAGCCTGACAGGGGACAATCAGCCCCAGCATTTT.

The chain uses TRBV4-1 and TRBJ1-6; no firm D call. Germline lookup yields CDR1 MGHRA and CDR2 YSYEKL. The CDR3 totals 15 residues. The V end was cut by 1 base, the J end by 8 bases, with 12 bases between. The CDR3 nucleotides read TGCGCCAGCAGCCAAGTGTACGACTCCTATTCACCCCTCCACTTT. Protein sequence: CASSQVYDSYSPLHF.

This clonotype was observed a few times. V gene TRBV20-1 combines with J gene TRBJ2-1, with 9 bases identical to TRBD2. Germline V gene sequence: CDR1 DFQATT, CDR2 SNEGSKA (reference sequence). The CDR3 runs 16 residues. J lost 6 bases, V lost 0 bases, and 9 bases had no gene match. The CDR3 sequence: CSARDWGLAGGNEQFF. Written as DNA, the CDR3 is TGCAGTGCTAGAGATTGGGGACTAGCAGGAGGCAATGAGCAGTTCTTC.

This clonotype appeared a few times. The chain uses TRBV12-3 or TRBV12-4 and TRBJ2-3, with TRBD2 matching over 10 bases. The CDR3 extends over 16 amino acids. V lost 4 bases to trimming and J lost 4 bases; unmatched junction nucleotides: 8. Written as DNA, the CDR3 is TGTGCCAGCAGTTACCTAGCGGGAGTGTACGCAGATACGCAGTATTTT. This codes for CASSYLAGVYADTQYF.